This entry lists 9 T cell receptor beta chains sequenced from one sample in a study of shared clonotypes between healthy human individuals. Only in-frame clones appear in the TCRdb table, and some are missing; sequencing was by immunoSEQ multiplex PCR. The table includes around 2.5 million clones, 93% detected once. Sequenced: naive CD4+ T cells from PBMCs. As for subset: CD45RA+ positively selected. The source is a man younger than 30 in good health. Some clones in this sample may be carry-over from other donors' samples.

On this clone: The same CDR3 arises from other DNA sequences in this sample as well. The V call is TRBV5-4, the J call TRBJ1-2, with a weak D call TRBD1 (6 bases). Trimming removed 1 base at V and 2 bases at J, with 6 bases between. The CDR3 spans 13 residues. Germline V gene sequence: CDR1 SGHNT, CDR2 YYREEE (reference sequence). The CDR3 DNA is TGTGCCAGCAGCTTGCAGGGGAACTATGGCTACACCTTC. It specifies CASSLQGNYGYTF.

J is TRBJ2-7 and V is TRBV6-1, with 7 bases fitting TRBD1. With 1 base clipped from V and 7 bases from J, the junction kept 4 bases outside the gene matches. The CDR3 consists of 13 residues. Germline loops: CDR1 MNHNS, CDR2 SASEGT. CDR3 sequence reads: CASSEGQGQEQYF. For the CDR3, the DNA is TGTGCCAGCAGTGAAGGGCAGGGACAGGAGCAGTACTTC.

This chain connects TRBV7-2 to TRBJ2-2, with D perhaps being TRBD1 or TRBD2 (5 bases each). The CDR3 totals 18 residues. Germline CDR1 SGHTA, CDR2 FQGNSA. V lost 4 bases and J lost 4, with 22 bases in between. The CDR3 region has the DNA TGTGCCAGCAGCTATTCCGCCGGGGCCTATGTGGGCACCGGGGAGCTGTTTTTT. This gives the protein CASSYSAGAYVGTGELFF.

This chain uses TRBV2 with TRBJ2-1; D not resolved. The CDR3 runs to 14 residues. Between the trimmed V and J ends, which lost 4 bases and 4 bases, there was a span of 11 bases. Germline-derived CDR1 and CDR2 are SNHLY and FYNNEI. In DNA, the CDR3 is TGTGCCAGCAGTGTGGGTTTAAGGTACAATGAGCAGTTCTTC. This sequence encodes CASSVGLRYNEQFF.

This clone was seen only once. The same CDR3 also results from other DNA sequences found in this sample. The J gene is TRBJ2-6, the V gene TRBV5-1; D not certain. Germline loops: CDR1 SGHRS, CDR2 YFSETQ. This CDR3 is 14 amino acids long. V dropped 4 bases and J dropped 0 bases, with 5 bases sitting between them. CDR3 amino acids: CASSPTSGANVLTF. For the CDR3, the DNA is TGCGCCAGCAGCCCTACCTCTGGGGCCAACGTCCTGACTTTC.

The rearrangement joins TRBV4-2 to TRBJ2-3, with D perhaps TRBD1 (7 bases). Germline V CDR1 and CDR2: LGHNA, YNFKEQ. Trimming cost V 1 base and J 1 base, with 24 bases left between them. This CDR3 is built from 20 residues. The CDR3 nucleotides are TGTGCCAGCAGCCAAGTTTTCCCCGTCGTGCGCGGGACAGGCACAGATACGCAGTATTTT. Translating gives CASSQVFPVVRGTGTDTQYF.

This rearrangement joins TRBV6-5 to TRBJ2-7; 10 bases line up with TRBD2. This CDR3 comprises 15 residues. The germline V gene encodes CDR1 MNHEY and CDR2 SVGAGI. The J segment lost 2 bases and the V segment lost 6 bases, leaving 7 bases of the junction unmatched. The CDR3 sequence is CASRNLAGGTYEQYF. CDR3 coding DNA: TGTGCCAGCAGGAACTTAGCGGGAGGTACCTACGAGCAGTACTTC.

The V call is TRBV5-1, the J call TRBJ2-3; D is ambiguous. This CDR3 comprises 15 residues. Trimming shortened V by 3 bases and J by 0 bases, and 11 bases separated the two germline ends. Looked up from germline, CDR1 is SGHRS and CDR2 is YFSETQ. The CDR3 DNA is TGCGCCAGCAGCTCCTCTATCTCTAGCACAGATACGCAGTATTTT. Translation: CASSSSISSTDTQYF.

This clone has a handful of counts. The rearrangement links TRBV19 to TRBJ1-1; D is unclear. CDR1 is LNHDA and CDR2 is SQIVND in the germline V gene (reference sequence). The CDR3 totals 15 residues. V lost 3 bases to trimming and J lost 4 bases, with 15 bases between them. This chain's CDR3 is CASSIRLGSGTEAFF. CDR3 nucleotides: TGTGCCAGTAGTATTAGGTTGGGGTCGGGCACTGAAGCTTTCTTT. Filled out from reference TRBV19 and TRBJ1-1, the complete variable domain reads DGGITQSPKYLFRKEGQNVTLSCEQNLNHDAMYWYRQDPGQGLRLIYYSQIVNDFQKGDIAEGYSVSREKKESFPLTVTSAQKNPTAFYLCASSIRLGSGTEAFFGQGTRLTVV.